A selection of T cell receptor beta chains follows, all from one sample in a study of blood T cell repertoires in COVID-19. Clones were sequenced by immunoSEQ multiplex PCR, and TCRdb holds only the in-frame ones, with some missing. The table lists some 150,000 clones, 86% of them singletons. The sample consisted of peripheral blood. Source of these receptors: a woman aged 60-75 years with acute or convalescent COVID-19. CDR3s include the opening cysteine and the closing phenylalanine or tryptophan. A D gene is named only where the DNA matches it firmly. Clone size is not always given. Where it is, it says once, few, many or a class for expanded clones.

v_call	clone_size	d_call	j_call	cdr3_aa	cdr3_nt
TRBV12-5	.	TRBD1	TRBJ2-1	CASGKQGPRSLYNEQFF	TGTGCTAGTGGCAAACAGGGGCCGCGATCCCTTTACAATGAGCAGTTCTTC
TRBV3-1/TRBV3-2	.	TRBD1	TRBJ2-2	CASSQAGTWTGFTGELFF	TGTGCCAGCAGCCAAGCCGGAACCTGGACAGGTTTCACCGGGGAGCTGTTTTTT
TRBV15	few	TRBD1	TRBJ2-1	CATSRGTGAYNEQFF	TGTGCCACCAGCAGAGGGACAGGGGCCTACAATGAGCAGTTCTTC
TRBV25-1	.	.	TRBJ2-7	CASSESYAIYEQYF	TGTGCCAGCAGTGAATCTTACGCGATATACGAGCAGTACTTC
TRBV3-1/TRBV3-2	.	TRBD1	TRBJ2-7	CASSEGTGETYEQYF	TGTGCCAGCAGTGAAGGGACAGGGGAAACCTACGAGCAGTACTTC
TRBV5-1	.	.	TRBJ1-1	CASSLGSGSRNTEAFF	TGCGCCAGCAGCTTAGGGTCGGGGTCTAGGAACACTGAAGCTTTCTTT
TRBV24-1	.	TRBD2	TRBJ2-3	CATSDPSAGGLGTQYF	TGTGCCACCAGTGACCCTTCAGCGGGGGGGCTAGGTACGCAGTATTTT
TRBV7-3	.	.	TRBJ2-4	CASSLTDSLLAKNIQYF	TGTGCCAGCAGCTTAACCGACAGTCTACTAGCCAAAAACATTCAGTACTTC
TRBV5-1	.	TRBD1	TRBJ2-5	CASSPGQGAETQYF	TGCGCCAGCAGCCCTGGACAGGGGGCCGAGACCCAGTACTTC
TRBV2	.	TRBD1	TRBJ1-5	CASRGPGQRRQPQHF	TGTGCCAGCAGGGGCCCGGGACAGAGGAGACAGCCCCAGCATTTT
TRBV5-1	.	.	TRBJ2-1	CASSRDRSSYNEQFF	TGCGCCAGCAGCCGCGACAGGAGCTCCTACAATGAGCAGTTCTTC
TRBV29-1	few	.	TRBJ2-2	CSVRANTGELFF	TGCAGCGTCAGGGCGAACACCGGGGAGCTGTTTTTT
TRBV28	few	TRBD1	TRBJ2-7	CASSSSNPGQGYEQYF	TGTGCCAGCAGTTCATCGAATCCGGGACAGGGGTACGAGCAGTACTTC
TRBV18	many	.	TRBJ1-3	CASSPQIPQGSGNTIYF	TGTGCCAGCTCACCACAAATACCGCAGGGCTCTGGAAACACCATATATTTT
TRBV27	.	TRBD1	TRBJ2-1	CASSSIRGTGLSYNEQFF	TGTGCCAGCAGTTCCATTAGAGGGACAGGGCTCTCCTACAATGAGCAGTTCTTC
TRBV5-4	.	TRBD1	TRBJ2-7	CASSLTGANYEQYF	TGTGCCAGCAGCCTAACAGGGGCCAACTACGAGCAGTACTTC
TRBV30	.	.	TRBJ2-7	CAWSLGGAVASYEQYF	TGTGCCTGGAGTTTAGGGGGGGCAGTCGCATCCTACGAGCAGTACTTC
TRBV3-1/TRBV3-2	few	.	TRBJ1-6	CASSQGRKEVTSGRGSPLHF	TGTGCCAGCAGCCAAGGGCGGAAGGAAGTCACAAGCGGGCGAGGTTCACCCCTCCACTTT
TRBV15	many	.	TRBJ1-3	CATSRDPVPGNTIYF	TGTGCCACCAGCAGAGATCCAGTCCCTGGAAACACCATATATTTT
TRBV5-1	once	.	TRBJ2-3	CASSAGLSDTQYF	TGCGCCAGCAGCGCGGGGCTTTCAGATACGCAGTATTTT
TRBV19	.	.	TRBJ1-2	CASSIGVGRAPYGYTF	TGTGCCAGTAGTATAGGGGTGGGGAGAGCCCCCTATGGCTACACCTTC
TRBV5-1	.	TRBD1	TRBJ1-2	CASSLGDRLNYGYTF	TGCGCCAGCAGCTTGGGGGACAGACTAAACTATGGCTACACCTTC
TRBV11-3	.	.	TRBJ1-4	CASSLDRDTSYEKLFF	TGTGCCAGCAGCTTAGACAGGGATACTTCGTATGAAAAACTGTTTTTT
TRBV10-2	.	.	TRBJ1-5	CASRAGQKNQPQHF	TGCGCCAGCAGAGCGGGACAAAAGAATCAGCCCCAGCATTTT
TRBV5-1	.	.	TRBJ1-2	CASSLDAGDRGYTF	TGCGCCAGCAGCTTGGACGCGGGTGATAGAGGCTACACCTTC
TRBV12-5	.	.	TRBJ1-1	CASGIGEEAFF	TGTGCTAGTGGAATCGGGGAAGAAGCTTTCTTT
TRBV7-8	.	TRBD2	TRBJ2-1	CASRAAASGGYNEQFF	TGTGCCAGCAGGGCCGCGGCTAGCGGGGGGTACAATGAGCAGTTCTTC
TRBV5-4	.	.	TRBJ1-6	CASSLTQVYNSPLHF	TGTGCCAGCAGCTTGACCCAGGTCTATAATTCACCCCTCCACTTT
TRBV28	.	.	TRBJ1-2	CASTLSPGYGYTF	TGTGCCAGCACCCTTTCCCCGGGTTATGGCTACACCTTC
TRBV27	.	.	TRBJ1-1	CASSFLGTEAFF	TGTGCCAGCAGTTTTCTCGGCACTGAAGCTTTCTTT
TRBV10-1	once	TRBD2	TRBJ2-3	CASAPSGGTDTQYF	TGCGCCAGCGCCCCGAGCGGGGGCACAGATACGCAGTATTTT
TRBV11-3	.	.	TRBJ1-3	CASSPRQNSGNTIYF	TGTGCCAGCAGCCCCAGGCAGAACTCTGGAAACACCATATATTTT
TRBV9	many	.	TRBJ1-2	CASSDRIQATNYGYTF	TGTGCCAGCAGCGATCGTATACAGGCTACTAACTATGGCTACACCTTC
TRBV28	.	.	TRBJ1-1	CASRTGGVGTEAFF	TGTGCCAGCAGGACCGGGGGGGTTGGTACTGAAGCTTTCTTT
TRBV27	.	.	TRBJ1-1	CASSSITEAFF	TGTGCCAGCAGTTCCATCACTGAAGCTTTCTTT
TRBV20-1	.	.	TRBJ2-1	CSAGERGRFF	TGCAGTGCTGGAGAAAGGGGTCGGTTCTTC
TRBV11-2	.	TRBD1	TRBJ2-7	CASSPRDRGDNEQYF	TGTGCCAGCAGCCCCCGGGACAGGGGTGACAACGAGCAGTACTTC